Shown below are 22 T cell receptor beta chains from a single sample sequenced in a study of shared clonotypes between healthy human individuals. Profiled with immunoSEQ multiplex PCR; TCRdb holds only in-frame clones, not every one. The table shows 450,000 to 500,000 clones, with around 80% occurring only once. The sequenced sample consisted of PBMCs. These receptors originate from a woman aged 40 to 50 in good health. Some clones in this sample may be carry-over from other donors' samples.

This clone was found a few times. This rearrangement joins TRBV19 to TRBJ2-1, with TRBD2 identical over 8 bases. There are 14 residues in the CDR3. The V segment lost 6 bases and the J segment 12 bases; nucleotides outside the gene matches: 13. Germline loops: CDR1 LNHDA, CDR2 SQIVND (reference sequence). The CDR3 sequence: CASSPPETSAAQFF. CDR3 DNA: TGTGCCAGTAGCCCTCCAGAGACTAGCGCCGCGCAGTTCTTC.

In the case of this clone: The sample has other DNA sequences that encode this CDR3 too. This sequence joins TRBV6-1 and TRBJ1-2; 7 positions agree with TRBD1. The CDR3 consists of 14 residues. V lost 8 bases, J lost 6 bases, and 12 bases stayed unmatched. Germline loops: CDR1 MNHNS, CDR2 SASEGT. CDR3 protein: CASSPDRVGNGYTF. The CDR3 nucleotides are TGTGCCAGCTCCCCTGACAGGGTCGGGAATGGCTACACCTTC.

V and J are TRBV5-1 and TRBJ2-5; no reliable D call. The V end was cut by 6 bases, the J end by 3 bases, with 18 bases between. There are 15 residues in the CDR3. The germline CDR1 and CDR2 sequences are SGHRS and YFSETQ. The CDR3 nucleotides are TGCGCCAGCACCACGTCGGCGGCGATGGAAGAGACCCAGTACTTC. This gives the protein CASTTSAAMEETQYF.

CDR3 nucleotide sequence: TGTGCCACCACCCGGGGGGGGCCTGGAAACACCATATATTTT. This codes for CATTRGGPGNTIYF. The chain links TRBV15 to TRBJ1-3, with a tentative D call TRBD1 (6 bases). CDR3 length equals 14 residues. The germline V and J ends were trimmed by 7 bases and 2 bases, with 12 bases remaining between them. The germline V gene encodes CDR1 LNHNV and CDR2 YYDKDF (reference sequence).

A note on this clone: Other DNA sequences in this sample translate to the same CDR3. The CDR3 is CSVETAYEQYF. The CDR3 DNA is TGCAGCGTTGAAACAGCCTACGAGCAGTACTTC. J is TRBJ2-7 and V is TRBV29-1; D is unresolved. Per germline, CDR1 SQVTM and CDR2 ANQGSEA. The germline V and J ends were trimmed by 2 bases and 2 bases, with 4 bases remaining between them. The CDR3 loop spans 11 amino acids.

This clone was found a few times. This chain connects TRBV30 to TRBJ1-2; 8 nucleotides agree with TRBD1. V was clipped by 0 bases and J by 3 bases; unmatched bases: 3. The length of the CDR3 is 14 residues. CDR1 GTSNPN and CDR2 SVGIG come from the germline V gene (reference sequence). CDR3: CAWSVQGADYGYTF. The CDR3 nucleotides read TGTGCCTGGAGTGTCCAGGGGGCTGACTATGGCTACACCTTC.

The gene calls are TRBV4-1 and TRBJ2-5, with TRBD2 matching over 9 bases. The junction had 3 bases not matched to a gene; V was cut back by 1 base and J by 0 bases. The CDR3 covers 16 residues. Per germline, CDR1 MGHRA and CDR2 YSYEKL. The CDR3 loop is CASSQGAGGYQETQYF. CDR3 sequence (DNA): TGCGCCAGCAGCCAAGGGGCGGGAGGGTACCAAGAGACCCAGTACTTC.

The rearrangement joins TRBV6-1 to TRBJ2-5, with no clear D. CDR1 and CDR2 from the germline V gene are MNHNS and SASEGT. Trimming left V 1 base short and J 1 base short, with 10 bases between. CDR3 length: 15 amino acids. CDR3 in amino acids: CASSEETNLQETQYF. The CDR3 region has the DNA TGTGCCAGCAGTGAAGAGACAAATCTCCAAGAGACCCAGTACTTC.

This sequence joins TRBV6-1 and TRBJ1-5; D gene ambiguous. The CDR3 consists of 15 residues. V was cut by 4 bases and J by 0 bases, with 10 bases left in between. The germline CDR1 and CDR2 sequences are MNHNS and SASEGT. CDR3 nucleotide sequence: TGTGCCAGCAGTGGGGGAGGCGTTAGCAATCAGCCCCAGCATTTT. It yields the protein CASSGGGVSNQPQHF.

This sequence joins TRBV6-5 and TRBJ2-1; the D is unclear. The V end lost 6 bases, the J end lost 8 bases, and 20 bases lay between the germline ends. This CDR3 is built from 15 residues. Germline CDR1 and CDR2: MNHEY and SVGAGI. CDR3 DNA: TGTGCCAGCAGCAGATCCCCGGGCCATCGCGATGAGCAGTTCTTC. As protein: CASSRSPGHRDEQFF.

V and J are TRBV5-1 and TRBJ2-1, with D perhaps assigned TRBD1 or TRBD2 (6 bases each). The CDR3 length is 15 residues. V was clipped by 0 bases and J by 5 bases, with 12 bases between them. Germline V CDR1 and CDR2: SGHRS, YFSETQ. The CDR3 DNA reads TGCGCCAGCAGCTTGGGACGCGGGACACACAATGAGCAGTTCTTC. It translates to CASSLGRGTHNEQFF.

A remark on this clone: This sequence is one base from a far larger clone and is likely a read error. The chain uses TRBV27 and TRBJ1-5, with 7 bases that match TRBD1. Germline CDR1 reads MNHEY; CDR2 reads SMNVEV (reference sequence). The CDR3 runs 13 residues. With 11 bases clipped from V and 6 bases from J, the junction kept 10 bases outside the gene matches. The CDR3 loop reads CACAGAGGQPQHF. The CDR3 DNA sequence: TGTGCCTGCGCCGGGGCAGGGGGTCAGCCCCAGCATTTT.

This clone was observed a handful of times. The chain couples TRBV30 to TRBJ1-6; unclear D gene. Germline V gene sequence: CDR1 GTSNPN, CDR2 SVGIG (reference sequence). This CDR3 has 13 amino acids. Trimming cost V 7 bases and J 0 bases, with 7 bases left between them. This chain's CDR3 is CASISSYNSPLHF. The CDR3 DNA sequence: TGTGCCTCCATCAGCTCCTATAATTCACCCCTCCACTTT.

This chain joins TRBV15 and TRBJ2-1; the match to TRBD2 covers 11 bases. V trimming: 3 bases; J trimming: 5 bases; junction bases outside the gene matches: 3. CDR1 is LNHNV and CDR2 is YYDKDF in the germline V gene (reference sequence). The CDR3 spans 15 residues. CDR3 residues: CATSRGTSGNNEQFF. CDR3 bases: TGTGCCACCAGCAGGGGGACTAGCGGTAACAATGAGCAGTTCTTC.

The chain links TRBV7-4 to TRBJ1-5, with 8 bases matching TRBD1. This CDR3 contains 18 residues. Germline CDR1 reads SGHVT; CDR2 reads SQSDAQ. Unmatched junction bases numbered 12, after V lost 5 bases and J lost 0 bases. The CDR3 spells CASSLQPQGAYSNQPQHF. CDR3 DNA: TGTGCCAGCAGCCTCCAACCCCAGGGGGCTTATAGCAATCAGCCCCAGCATTTT.

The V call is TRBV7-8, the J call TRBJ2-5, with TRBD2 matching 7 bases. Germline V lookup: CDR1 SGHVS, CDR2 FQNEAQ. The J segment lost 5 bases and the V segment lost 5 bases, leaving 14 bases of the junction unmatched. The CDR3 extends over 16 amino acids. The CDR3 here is CASSPARGVVRETQYF. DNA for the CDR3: TGTGCCAGCAGCCCCGCCCGGGGGGTTGTGAGGGAGACCCAGTACTTC.

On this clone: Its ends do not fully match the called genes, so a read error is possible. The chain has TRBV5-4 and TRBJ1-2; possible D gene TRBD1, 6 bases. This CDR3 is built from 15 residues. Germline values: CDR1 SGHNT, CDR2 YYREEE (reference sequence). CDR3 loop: CASSPWTDSNYGYTF. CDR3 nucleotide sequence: TGCGCCAGCAGCCCCTGGACAGACTCTAACTATGGCTACACCTTC.

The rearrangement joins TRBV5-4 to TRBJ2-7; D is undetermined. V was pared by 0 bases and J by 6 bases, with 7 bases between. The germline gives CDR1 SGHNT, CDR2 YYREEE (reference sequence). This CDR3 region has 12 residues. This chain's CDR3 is CASSLGQAEQYF. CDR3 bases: TGTGCCAGCAGCTTGGGTCAAGCCGAGCAGTACTTC.

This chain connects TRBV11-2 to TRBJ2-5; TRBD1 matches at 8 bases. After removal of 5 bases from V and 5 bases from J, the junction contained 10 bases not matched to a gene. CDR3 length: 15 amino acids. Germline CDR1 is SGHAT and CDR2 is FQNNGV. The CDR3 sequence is CASSPRAGGAETQYF. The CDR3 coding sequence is TGTGCCAGCAGCCCCCGGGCAGGGGGCGCGGAGACCCAGTACTTC.

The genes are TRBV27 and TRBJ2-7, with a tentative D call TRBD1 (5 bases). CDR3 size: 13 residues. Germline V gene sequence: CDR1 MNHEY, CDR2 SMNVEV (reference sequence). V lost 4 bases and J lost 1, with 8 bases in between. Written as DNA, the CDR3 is TGTGCCAGCAGTTCGGCAGGGTCCTACGAGCAGTACTTC. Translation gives CASSSAGSYEQYF.

CDR3 bases: TGTGCCAGTAGTACCCCGGGACTCTCCTCTGGAAACACCATATATTTT. It codes for CASSTPGLSSGNTIYF. V gene TRBV19 combines with J gene TRBJ1-3; weak D call: TRBD1 (5 bases). V shed 4 bases and J shed 0 bases, with 13 bases lying between them. Germline V CDR1 and CDR2: LNHDA, SQIVND (reference sequence). This CDR3 spans 16 amino acids.

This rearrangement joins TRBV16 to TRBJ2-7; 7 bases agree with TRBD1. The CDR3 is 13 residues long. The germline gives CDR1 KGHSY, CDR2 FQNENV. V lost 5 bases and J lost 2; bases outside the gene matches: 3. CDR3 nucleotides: TGTGCCAGCAGCAGAGGGGGCCCCTACGAGCAGTACTTC. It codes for CASSRGGPYEQYF.